The 17 T cell receptor beta chains below all came from one sample that was sequenced in a study of lymphopenia after photon versus proton radiotherapy. Clones were sequenced by immunoSEQ multiplex PCR, and TCRdb holds only the in-frame ones, with some missing. The data show approximately 25,000 clones, around four fifths seen once. The material sequenced was peripheral blood, taken from a patient treated with proton-based radiotherapy. These receptors were obtained from a woman in her sixties or seventies with pancreatic cancer.

This clone was counted between two and nine times. CDR3 loop: CASSSRFGASSYEQYF. CDR3 bases: TGTGCCAGCAGCTCTCGGTTTGGCGCAAGCTCCTACGAGCAGTACTTC. The J gene is TRBJ2-7, the V gene TRBV5-6; D call uncertain. Germline-derived CDR1 and CDR2 are SGHDT and YYEEEE. The V gene lost 3 bases and the J gene lost 0 bases, with 16 bases spanning the gap. CDR3 length: 16 residues.

The chain combines TRBV28 with TRBJ2-3; no reliable D call. Germline values: CDR1 MDHEN, CDR2 SYDVKM. The germline V and J ends were trimmed by 5 bases and 0 bases, with 12 bases remaining between them. The CDR3 length is 15 residues. The DNA for the CDR3 is TGTGCCAGCAGTCTCTCCCCGTCTAGCACAGATACGCAGTATTTT. As protein: CASSLSPSSTDTQYF.

The CDR3 loop is CASSGRGTSGFSYEQYF. The CDR3 DNA follows: TGTGCCAGCAGCGGAAGAGGAACTAGCGGGTTCTCCTACGAGCAGTACTTC. V usage is TRBV14 and J usage is TRBJ2-5, with 9 bases that match TRBD2. The DNA matches TRBJ2-7 better at its end, which makes the J call doubtful. The CDR3 spans 17 residues. Germline V gives CDR1 SGHDN, CDR2 FVKESK.

This chain connects TRBV5-1 to TRBJ1-6, with D maybe TRBD1 (5 bases). V was cut by 4 bases and J by 5 bases, with 13 bases left in between. CDR3 length: 15 residues. Per the germline V gene, CDR1 is SGHRS and CDR2 is YFSETQ. CDR3 in DNA: TGCGCCAGCAGCCAACTCCGGGACCATAATTCACCCCTCCACTTT. Its protein is CASSQLRDHNSPLHF.

The chain couples TRBV12-5 to TRBJ1-4; TRBD1 might be the D (6 bases). V was cut by 6 bases and J by 6 bases, with 17 bases left in between. CDR1 and CDR2 from the germline V gene are LGHNT and FRNRAP. The CDR3 has 15 amino acids. The CDR3 spells CASGRGGGYYEKLFF. The CDR3 DNA reads as TGTGCTAGTGGCCGGGGAGGGGGTTACTATGAAAAACTGTTTTTT.

The CDR3, as DNA: TGTGCCACCGTCCGGGACACGGATCAGCCCCAGCATTTT. Its protein product is CATVRDTDQPQHF. The chain has TRBV10-3 and TRBJ1-5, with D tentatively TRBD1 (6 bases). V gave up 10 bases and J gave up 5 bases, with 15 bases separating them. CDR3 length equals 13 residues. The V gene's germline CDR1 is ENHRY and CDR2 SYGVKD.

The chain employs TRBV4-1 and TRBJ2-3; 12 positions agree with TRBD2. CDR1 MGHRA and CDR2 YSYEKL come from the germline V gene. V was pared by 4 bases and J by 3 bases, with 8 bases of the junction left unmatched. This CDR3 has 17 amino acids. This chain's CDR3 is CASSPTLAGGPTDTQYF. CDR3 DNA sequence: TGCGCCAGCAGCCCGACCCTAGCGGGAGGGCCGACAGATACGCAGTATTTT.

This chain joins TRBV29-1 and TRBJ2-1, with 12 bases identical to TRBD2. The J segment lost 9 bases and the V segment lost 6 bases, leaving 12 bases of the junction unmatched. CDR1 and CDR2 from the germline V gene are SQVTM and ANQGSEA. The CDR3 length is 15 residues. The CDR3 coding sequence is TGCAGCGTACTTGGGGGGCTAGCGGGAGGGATTGAGCAGTTCTTC. Its protein product is CSVLGGLAGGIEQFF.

The V call is TRBV2, the J call TRBJ2-2; D may be TRBD2 (5 bases). V lost 6 bases, J lost 1 base, and 6 bases lay in between. The CDR3 sequence is 13 residues long. Germline-derived CDR1 and CDR2 are SNHLY and FYNNEI. DNA for the CDR3: TGTGCCAGCAGGACTATGAACACCGGGGAGCTGTTTTTT. Protein: CASRTMNTGELFF.

The V gene is TRBV5-1, the J gene TRBJ1-2, with D hard to call. Germline V lookup: CDR1 SGHRS, CDR2 YFSETQ. Trimming pared 3 bases from V and 0 bases from J, leaving 12 bases between. This CDR3 spans 15 amino acids. Written as DNA, the CDR3 is TGCGCCAGCAGCTGGGGAGAGGGAACTAACTATGGCTACACCTTC. Residues: CASSWGEGTNYGYTF. Based on the CDR3 plus reference TRBV5-1 and TRBJ1-2, the full variable domain is KAGVTQTPRYLIKTRGQQVTLSCSPISGHRSVSWYQQTPGQGLQFLFEYFSETQRNKGNFPGRFSGRQFSNSRSEMNVSTLELGDSALYLCASSWGEGTNYGYTFGSGTRLTVV.

This clone has a handful of counts. The chain carries TRBV14 and TRBJ2-7, with 8 bases lining up with TRBD1. The CDR3 consists of 14 residues. The trim removed 1 base at V and 4 bases at J, leaving 3 bases unmatched. CDR1 is SGHDN, CDR2 FVKESK, per germline. The CDR3 protein is CASSQVTGGYEQYF. The CDR3 coding sequence is TGTGCCAGCAGCCAAGTCACAGGGGGGTACGAGCAGTACTTC.

This rearrangement joins TRBV13 to TRBJ2-5, with 9 bases identical to TRBD1. Trimming cost V 5 bases and J 5 bases; bases outside gene matches: 6. Looked up from germline, CDR1 is PRHDT and CDR2 is FYEKMQ (reference sequence). This CDR3 contains 14 residues. This CDR3 reads CASSRTGVRETQYF. Here the CDR3 DNA reads TGTGCCAGCAGCAGGACAGGGGTCCGGGAGACCCAGTACTTC.

In DNA, the CDR3 is TGTGCCAGCAGTTCACAGGGGTTGGGGAATCAGCCCCAGCATTTT. This sequence encodes CASSSQGLGNQPQHF. The chain recombines TRBV28 with TRBJ1-5; 7 bases line up with TRBD1. With V trimmed by 4 bases and J by 4 bases, 7 bases remained unmatched. Germline lookup yields CDR1 MDHEN and CDR2 SYDVKM. This CDR3 is built from 15 residues.

J is TRBJ1-5 and V is TRBV4-1, with 9 bases matching TRBD1. CDR1 is MGHRA and CDR2 is YSYEKL in the germline V gene. CDR3 length: 15 amino acids. Germline trimming cut 0 bases from V and 5 bases from J; bases unmatched to any gene: 2. Here the CDR3 reads CASSQEQGAYQPQHF. In DNA form, the CDR3 reads TGCGCCAGCAGCCAAGAACAGGGGGCCTATCAGCCCCAGCATTTT.

This chain links TRBV28 with TRBJ2-7; possibly TRBD2 for D (5 bases). The length of the CDR3 is 14 residues. CDR1 MDHEN and CDR2 SYDVKM come from the germline V gene. Trimming took 1 base from V and 6 from J, leaving 13 bases between them. The CDR3: CASSLSVDWREQYF. The CDR3 region has the DNA TGTGCCAGCAGTTTATCCGTGGACTGGCGCGAGCAGTACTTC.

The rearrangement uses TRBV5-1 and TRBJ2-1; D gene ambiguous. This CDR3 region has 13 residues. Germline values: CDR1 SGHRS, CDR2 YFSETQ. Trimming left V 0 bases short and J 10 bases short, with 11 bases between. The CDR3 DNA reads TGCGCCAGCAGCTTGGCCAGTCCCGGCGAGCAGTTCTTC. Translated, it gives CASSLASPGEQFF.

The J gene is TRBJ1-2, the V gene TRBV15; D possibly corresponds to TRBD1 (6 bases). With 2 bases removed from V and 4 bases from J, the gap between germline ends came to 14 bases. Germline V gene sequence: CDR1 LNHNV, CDR2 YYDKDF (reference sequence). CDR3 length: 15 amino acids. This CDR3 reads CATSRSVDRVYGYTF. The DNA of the CDR3 is TGTGCCACCAGCAGATCGGTGGACAGAGTCTATGGCTACACCTTC.